A few counts support the clone carrying this T cell receptor (beta chain). From germline, CDR1 is LGHNA and CDR2 YNFKEQ. The CDR3 length is 17 residues. V gave up 0 bases and J gave up 0 bases, with 14 bases separating them. In the authors' methods: Reference gene primer amplification gave estimated nucleated cell counts. The assay was immunoSEQ multiplex PCR, and TCRdb's table has in-frame clones only and misses some. The DNA was the basis for D and trimming; V, J and clone size are from that table. The sample has about 50,000 clones, around 86% seen once. The entry originates in a study of blood T cell repertoires in COVID-19. Across the study: Some COVID-19 samples were acute and others convalescent; all came from the United States, Italy and Spain. T cells, B-cell-depleted T cells, or PBMCs provided the cDNA or gDNA that served as material.

The V call is TRBV4-2, the J call TRBJ1-2; possible D gene TRBD1, 5 bases. Material: peripheral blood. This receptor was identified in a man between 70 and 80 years old with active COVID-19. The CDR3 DNA sequence: TGTGCCAGCAGCCAAGATGACAGCATCAGTTCTAACTATGGCTACACCTTC. Amino acid sequence: CASSQDDSISSNYGYTF.